The 21 T cell receptor beta chains in this list originate from one sample, sequenced in a study of T cell repertoires in ileal Crohn's disease. Assay used: immunoSEQ multiplex PCR; TCRdb lists only in-frame clones, some missing. The table shows about 17,000 clones, with roughly three fifths occurring only once. Sequenced sample: ileal tissue. These receptors all stem from an adult with Crohn's disease.

This clone has just a few counts. This rearrangement joins TRBV7-3 to TRBJ2-1, with D unresolved. The CDR3 is made up of 14 amino acids. The germline CDR1 and CDR2 sequences are SGHTA and FQGTGA. Trimming shortened V by 2 bases and J by 3 bases, and 8 bases separated the two germline ends. The CDR3 sequence is CASSLDKLYNEQFF. The CDR3 bases are TGTGCCAGCAGCTTAGACAAACTCTACAATGAGCAGTTCTTC. The whole variable domain, filled in from reference TRBV7-3 and TRBJ2-1, reads GAGVSQTPSNKVTEKGKYVELRCDPISGHTALYWYRQSLGQGPEFLIYFQGTGAADDSGLPNDRFFAVRPEGSVSTLKIQRTERGDSAVYLCASSLDKLYNEQFFGPGTRLTVL.

This clone turned up a few times. The genes are TRBV7-2 and TRBJ2-7, with 7 bases that match TRBD2. Per the germline V gene, CDR1 is SGHTA and CDR2 is FQGNSA. The trim removed 1 base at V and 3 bases at J, leaving 9 bases unmatched. The CDR3 is made up of 16 amino acids. The CDR3 sequence: CASSLGWGAGLYEQYF. The CDR3 nucleotides read TGTGCCAGCAGCTTAGGATGGGGAGCGGGGCTCTACGAGCAGTACTTC.

V usage is TRBV7-3 and J usage is TRBJ2-3, with 9 bases lining up with TRBD1. The junction had 17 bases not matched to a gene; V was cut back by 1 base and J by 3 bases. This CDR3 has 20 residues. Germline values: CDR1 SGHTA, CDR2 FQGTGA. The CDR3 loop reads CASSLKPTSGTGYATDTQYF. The CDR3 DNA reads as TGTGCCAGCAGCTTAAAGCCAACCTCCGGGACAGGGTACGCAACAGATACGCAGTATTTT.

The chain couples TRBV7-2 to TRBJ1-1; D not certain. V was shortened by 2 bases and J by 3 bases, with 22 bases between the two germline ends. CDR3 size: 18 residues. Germline lookup yields CDR1 SGHTA and CDR2 FQGNSA. The DNA of the CDR3 is TGTGCCAGCAGCTTACTCACGCCACCCAGGCAGGCTTACACTGAAGCTTTCTTT. Translation gives CASSLLTPPRQAYTEAFF. Full variable domain (rest looked up from reference TRBV7-2 and TRBJ1-1): GAGVSQSPSNKVTEKGKDVELRCDPISGHTALYWYRQSLGQGLEFLIYFQGNSAPDKSGLPSDRFSAERTGGSVSTLTIQRTQQEDSAVYLCASSLLTPPRQAYTEAFFGQGTRLTVV.

This chain links TRBV11-2 with TRBJ2-5, with a possible D match to TRBD2 (5 bases). Germline lookup yields CDR1 SGHAT and CDR2 FQNNGV. Trimming removed 4 bases from V and 11 bases from J, with 17 bases in between. The CDR3 length is 13 residues. In nucleotides, the CDR3 is TGTGCCAGCAGCTCGAGTGGTGCGTGGGAGCAGTACTTC. Amino acids: CASSSSGAWEQYF.

This clone was recorded only once. This chain joins TRBV6-5 and TRBJ2-7; weak D call: TRBD1 (6 bases). V was clipped by 2 bases and J by 3 bases, with 11 bases between them. Per the germline V gene, CDR1 is MNHEY and CDR2 is SVGAGI. The CDR3 totals 14 residues. CDR3 amino acids: CASSYQGSDYEQYF. The CDR3 DNA reads TGTGCCAGCAGTTACCAGGGGTCGGACTACGAGCAGTACTTC.

As to this clone: This sample includes further DNA sequences coding for the same CDR3. V is TRBV30 and J is TRBJ2-7; a possible D gene is TRBD2 (6 bases). CDR3 length: 14 residues. V was cut by 1 base and J by 0 bases, with 10 bases left in between. From germline, CDR1 is GTSNPN and CDR2 SVGIG (reference sequence). This CDR3 reads CAWSEGGSSYEQYF. CDR3 coding DNA: TGTGCCTGGAGTGAAGGAGGGAGCTCCTACGAGCAGTACTTC.

The chain uses TRBV4-1 and TRBJ1-1; D perhaps matches TRBD1 (6 bases). Trimming left V 1 base short and J 1 base short, with 10 bases between. The CDR3 has 15 residues. CDR1 MGHRA and CDR2 YSYEKL come from the germline V gene. CDR3 DNA: TGCGCCAGCAGCCAAGTAGACAGGCCGAACACTGAAGCTTTCTTT. It translates to CASSQVDRPNTEAFF.

The genes are TRBV11-2 and TRBJ2-3, with 7 bases identical to TRBD2. V dropped 4 bases and J dropped 6; count of bases not matched to a gene: 4. The CDR3 contains 13 residues. CDR1 SGHAT and CDR2 FQNNGV come from the germline V gene. This chain's CDR3 is CASSWAGEDTQYF. CDR3 coding DNA: TGTGCCAGCAGCTGGGCGGGAGAGGATACGCAGTATTTT.

This clone came up a few times. Here the CDR3 reads CASRPPGGGNNEQFF. The CDR3, as DNA: TGTGCCAGCAGGCCCCCGGGGGGAGGCAACAATGAGCAGTTCTTC. The chain has TRBV11-1 and TRBJ2-1; 7 nucleotides agree with TRBD2. The V and J ends lost 6 bases and 5 bases, in that order; junction bases with no gene match: 10. The CDR3 loop spans 15 amino acids. Germline V gives CDR1 SGHAT, CDR2 FQDESV (reference sequence).

In this sample, this clone is medium-sized. The J gene is TRBJ1-4, the V gene TRBV28; no reliable D call. Germline V gene sequence: CDR1 MDHEN, CDR2 SYDVKM. This CDR3 spans 12 amino acids. V was pared by 4 bases and J by 8 bases, with 8 bases between. The chain's CDR3 is CASSSDTEKLFF. The CDR3 region has the DNA TGTGCCAGCAGTTCTGACACCGAAAAACTGTTTTTT.

The chain couples TRBV29-1 to TRBJ1-2; TRBD1 aligns across 7 bases. Unmatched junction bases numbered 12, after V lost 1 base and J lost 1 base. The CDR3 sequence is 17 residues long. CDR1 and CDR2 from the germline V gene are SQVTM and ANQGSEA. The CDR3: CSVEARGTPPVNYGYTF. In DNA, the CDR3 is TGCAGCGTTGAAGCCAGGGGGACTCCCCCGGTTAACTATGGCTACACCTTC. The full variable domain, in which reference TRBV29-1 and TRBJ1-2 provide the parts outside the CDR3, is SAVISQKPSRDICQRGTSLTIQCQVDSQVTMMFWYRQQPGQSLTLIATANQGSEATYESGFVIDKFPISRPNLTFSTLTVSNMSPEDSSIYLCSVEARGTPPVNYGYTFGSGTRLTVV.

V usage is TRBV4-1 and J usage is TRBJ1-4, with D tentatively TRBD1 (6 bases). Germline V gene data show CDR1 as MGHRA and CDR2 as YSYEKL. V shed 2 bases and J shed 7 bases, with 14 bases lying between them. The CDR3 sequence is 15 residues long. CDR3 nucleotide sequence: TGCGCCAGCAGCCAAACGCGACAGGTGCTTGAAAAACTGTTTTTT. Residues: CASSQTRQVLEKLFF.

V and J are TRBV27 and TRBJ2-1, with TRBD2 matching 7 bases. V lost 10 bases, J lost 9 bases, and 12 bases stayed unmatched. Germline loops: CDR1 MNHEY, CDR2 SMNVEV (reference sequence). The CDR3 consists of 13 residues. The CDR3 region has the DNA TGTGCCACCCGGTGGGAGGGCAAGAGTGAGCAGTTCTTC. It translates to CATRWEGKSEQFF.

The chain couples TRBV30 to TRBJ1-2, with D uncertain. The CDR3 is made up of 14 amino acids. Germline assignment: CDR1 GTSNPN and CDR2 SVGIG (reference sequence). V lost 0 bases, J lost 8 bases, and 16 bases lay in between. The CDR3 DNA is TGTGCCTGGAGTGTGAAGCTAACGGGAAGGGGCTACACCTTC. This gives the protein CAWSVKLTGRGYTF.

The J gene is TRBJ2-2, the V gene TRBV7-2; 7 positions agree with TRBD2. Trimming took 5 bases from V and 8 from J; bases not matched to a gene: 14. The CDR3 totals 16 residues. The germline CDR1 and CDR2 sequences are SGHTA and FQGNSA. The CDR3: CASSPIAGAQGGELFF. The CDR3 DNA follows: TGTGCCAGCAGCCCCATAGCGGGCGCTCAAGGGGGGGAGCTGTTTTTT.

The chain uses TRBV29-1 and TRBJ2-2, with D hard to call. CDR1 and CDR2 (germline): SQVTM, ANQGSEA. V was clipped by 3 bases and J by 5 bases, with 7 bases between them. CDR3 length: 12 residues. The CDR3 loop reads CSVDGLTGELFF. In nucleotides, the CDR3 is TGCAGCGTTGATGGGCTAACCGGGGAGCTGTTTTTT.

This clone was seen only a few times. This sequence joins TRBV5-4 and TRBJ1-2; D not certain. The V and J ends lost 1 base and 4 bases respectively, with 11 bases between them. The CDR3 has 14 residues. Germline loops: CDR1 SGHNT, CDR2 YYREEE (reference sequence). CDR3 in DNA: TGTGCCAGCAGCTTGAACGAACTCGTCTATGGCTACACCTTC. Its protein is CASSLNELVYGYTF.

This chain joins TRBV2 and TRBJ1-2; no reliable D call. Germline CDR1 reads SNHLY; CDR2 reads FYNNEI. Trimming pared 5 bases from V and 0 bases from J, leaving 4 bases between. The CDR3 covers 12 residues. The CDR3 reads CASSTTNYGYTF. The CDR3 region has the DNA TGTGCCAGCAGTACAACTAACTATGGCTACACCTTC.

The CDR3 DNA sequence: TGTGCCTGGAGAAGACAGGGATTTTACGAGCAGTACTTC. Residues: CAWRRQGFYEQYF. The chain recombines TRBV30 with TRBJ2-7; 7 bases agree with TRBD1. Germline values: CDR1 GTSNPN, CDR2 SVGIG (reference sequence). V dropped 3 bases and J dropped 4; count of bases not matched to a gene: 6. CDR3 length: 13 residues.

The chain employs TRBV5-1 and TRBJ2-7, with 7 bases that match TRBD1. The junction had 6 bases not matched to a gene; V was cut back by 0 bases and J by 3 bases. This CDR3 region has 15 residues. CDR1 SGHRS and CDR2 YFSETQ come from the germline V gene. Here the CDR3 DNA reads TGCGCCAGCAGCTTGGCAGGGGGTATGAGCTACGAGCAGTACTTC. This gives the protein CASSLAGGMSYEQYF.